The clone carrying this T cell receptor (beta chain) was picked up a small number of times. What it binds is not known. This clone may be a read error of a much larger clone one base away. This sample is drawn from a study of T cells in Graves' hyperthyroidism and ophthalmopathy. The study's findings and limits: Ophthalmopathy, which appeared later, was predicted by the model a median 6.5 months before onset. In blood, most of the thyroid clonotypes expanded above 0.001 were also present.

There were TCR beta CDR3 regions amplified from RNA transcripts. The HTBI primer set served for first-round RT-PCR of the TCR CDR3. TCRdb re-derived calls from the multiplex PCR reads in MiXCR, one entry per CDR3 protein. The table shows under 600,000 distinct CDR3 sequences, with about a sixth occurring only once. Patients were excluded because of uncontrolled infection, other autoimmune disease, pregnancy or lactation. Clinical symptoms, serum thyroxine and TRAb, thyroid ultrasound and orbital computed tomography together formed the diagnostic basis. The CDR3 has 14 amino acids. V lost 4 bases and J lost 3; bases outside the gene matches: 2. CDR1 and CDR2 (germline): DFQATT, SNEGSKA (reference sequence).

The sample consisted of blood. This TCR came from a woman in her forties with Graves' ophthalmopathy. V gene TRBV20-1 combines with J gene TRBJ2-1; 11 bases are a match to TRBD2. The CDR3 nucleotides are TGCAGTGCTATTAGCGGGAGGGACTACAATGAGCAGTTCTTC. Protein product: CSAISGRDYNEQFF.